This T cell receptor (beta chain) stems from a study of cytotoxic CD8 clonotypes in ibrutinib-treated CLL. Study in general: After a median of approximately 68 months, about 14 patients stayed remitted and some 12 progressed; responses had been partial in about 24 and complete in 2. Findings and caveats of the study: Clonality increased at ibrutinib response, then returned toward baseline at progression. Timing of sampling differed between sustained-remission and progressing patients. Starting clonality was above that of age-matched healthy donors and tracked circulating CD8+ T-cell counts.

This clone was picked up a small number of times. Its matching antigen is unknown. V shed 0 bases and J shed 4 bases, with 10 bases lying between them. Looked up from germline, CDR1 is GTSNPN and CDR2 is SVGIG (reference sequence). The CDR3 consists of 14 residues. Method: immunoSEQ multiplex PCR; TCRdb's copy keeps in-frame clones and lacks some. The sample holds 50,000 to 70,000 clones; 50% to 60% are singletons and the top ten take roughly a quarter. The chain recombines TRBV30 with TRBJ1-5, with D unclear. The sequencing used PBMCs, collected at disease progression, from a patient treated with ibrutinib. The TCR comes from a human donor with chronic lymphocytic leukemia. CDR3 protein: CAWSVWGVNQPQHF. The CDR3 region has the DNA TGTGCCTGGAGTGTTTGGGGAGTGAATCAGCCCCAGCATTTT.